Given below is one TCR beta chain in context. Its antigen is unknown. The germline V gene has CDR1 SGHVS and CDR2 FNYEAQ. The length of the CDR3 is 16 residues. Deletions cut 2 bases from V and 4 bases from J, with 15 bases between. The data were taken from a study of lymphopenia after photon versus proton radiotherapy. Method: immunoSEQ multiplex PCR; TCRdb's copy keeps in-frame clones and lacks some. Among approximately 25,000 clones listed, around 90% were seen once. Findings and caveats of the study: Post-nadir TCR diversity decline inversely tracked overall survival among those who died. After the lymphocyte nadir, photon-treated repertoires showed oligoclonal expansion, especially of CD8+ Temra cells. Photon-treated patients lost naive T cells and TCR diversity; proton-treated stayed stable. Authors raise, but do not show, better survival with proton therapy.

The chain employs TRBV7-6 and TRBJ1-3, with D possibly matching TRBD1 (5 bases). The sample in question was peripheral blood, obtained from a patient treated with photon-based radiotherapy. This receptor was obtained from a man in his forties or fifties with gastric cancer. CDR3 in amino acids: CASSLRSPGQGNTIYF. As DNA, the CDR3 is TGTGCCAGCAGCTTAAGGTCCCCAGGGCAAGGAAACACCATATATTTT.